Below, 27 T cell receptor beta chains from the same sample are listed, as sequenced in a study of CD8 T cells in Susac syndrome. Random hexamers were used to reverse transcribe an amount of roughly 0.5 to 1 ug RNA. MiXCR, run by TCRdb on the immunoSEQ multiplex PCR reads, gives a single entry per CDR3 protein. In the table there are roughly 150,000 distinct CDR3 sequences, 85% to 95% of which are singletons. Sequenced input: CD4+ T cells from PBMCs. The receptors come from a human donor with Susac syndrome.

The rearrangement uses TRBV5-1 and TRBJ1-1; possible D gene TRBD1, 6 bases. The germline V gene encodes CDR1 SGHRS and CDR2 YFSETQ. Trimming removed 4 bases at V and 1 base at J, with 11 bases between. This CDR3 spans 14 amino acids. CDR3 sequence reads: CASSVLRGNTEAFF. CDR3 DNA: TGCGCCAGCAGCGTTCTCAGGGGGAACACTGAAGCTTTCTTT. Supplemented by reference TRBV5-1 and TRBJ1-1, the full variable domain reads KAGVTQTPRYLIKTRGQQVTLSCSPISGHRSVSWYQQTPGQGLQFLFEYFSETQRNKGNFPGRFSGRQFSNSRSEMNVSTLELGDSALYLCASSVLRGNTEAFFGQGTRLTVV.

The chain recombines TRBV20-1 with TRBJ2-7; D uncertain. This CDR3 has 13 amino acids. The V and J ends lost 3 bases and 0 bases respectively, with 9 bases between them. The germline gives CDR1 DFQATT, CDR2 SNEGSKA (reference sequence). This CDR3 reads CSASIRSSYEQYF. In DNA, the CDR3 is TGCAGTGCTAGTATAAGGAGCTCCTACGAGCAGTACTTC.

This chain joins TRBV29-1 and TRBJ1-5, with D possibly being TRBD1 (5 bases). From germline, CDR1 is SQVTM and CDR2 ANQGSEA. The CDR3 spans 13 residues. With 6 bases removed from V and 5 bases from J, the gap between germline ends came to 14 bases. This CDR3 reads CSVGRGRDQPQHF. DNA of the CDR3: TGCAGCGTCGGAAGGGGCAGGGATCAGCCCCAGCATTTT.

CDR3 protein: CASNGGGQTDTQYF. Written as DNA, the CDR3 is TGTGCCAGCAATGGGGGGGGGCAAACAGATACGCAGTATTTT. The J gene is TRBJ2-3, the V gene TRBV6-5; a possible D gene is TRBD2 (7 bases). V lost 7 bases to trimming and J lost 3 bases, with 14 bases between them. CDR3 length: 14 amino acids. Germline V gene lookup returns CDR1 MNHEY and CDR2 SVGAGI.

The chain combines TRBV12-3 or TRBV12-4 with TRBJ1-4; D possibly corresponds to TRBD1 (5 bases). The CDR3 is made up of 13 amino acids. V dropped 3 bases and J dropped 12 bases, with 14 bases sitting between them. CDR3 nucleotide sequence: TGTGCCAGCAGTTTGGGGGTCCTGGGGGAACTGTTTTTT. This codes for CASSLGVLGELFF.

This rearrangement joins TRBV29-1 to TRBJ1-5; D ambiguous. Germline lookup yields CDR1 SQVTM and CDR2 ANQGSEA. The germline V and J ends were trimmed by 6 bases and 3 bases, with 15 bases remaining between them. This CDR3 spans 14 amino acids. CDR3 residues: CSVAQGRNNQPQHF. CDR3 nucleotide sequence: TGCAGCGTCGCACAAGGACGGAACAATCAGCCCCAGCATTTT.

V and J are TRBV27 and TRBJ1-2; weak D call: TRBD1 (6 bases). Trimming stripped 3 bases from V and 10 bases from J, with 15 bases between. This CDR3 has 13 residues. Germline V gene lookup returns CDR1 MNHEY and CDR2 SMNVEV (reference sequence). The CDR3 loop reads CASSFRQGSTYTF. DNA for the CDR3: TGTGCCAGCAGTTTTCGGCAGGGGAGTACCTACACCTTC.

This rearrangement joins TRBV29-1 to TRBJ2-1; D is unclear. The CDR3 totals 11 residues. The germline V gene encodes CDR1 SQVTM and CDR2 ANQGSEA. Deletions cut 8 bases from V and 8 bases from J, with 13 bases between. The CDR3 reads CSSRNLHEQFF. CDR3 DNA: TGCAGCTCCCGCAATCTCCATGAGCAGTTCTTC.

The CDR3 spells CSVAVNTEAFF. In nucleotides, the CDR3 is TGCAGCGTTGCAGTGAACACTGAAGCTTTCTTT. The V gene is TRBV29-1, the J gene TRBJ1-1; D remains unclear. CDR3 length equals 11 residues. The germline V and J ends were trimmed by 4 bases and 0 bases, with 3 bases remaining between them. CDR1 is SQVTM, CDR2 ANQGSEA, per germline.

This CDR3 is CASSVGDSYQPQHF. CDR3 nucleotide sequence: TGTGCCAGCAGCGTAGGGGACAGCTATCAGCCCCAGCATTTT. The chain uses TRBV9 and TRBJ1-5; 7 nucleotides match TRBD1. The CDR3 spans 14 residues. CDR1 is SGDLS and CDR2 is YYNGEE in the germline V gene. The V and J ends lost 0 bases and 5 bases, in that order; junction bases with no gene match: 2.

The chain is built from TRBV25-1 and TRBJ1-3, with D uncertain. V lost 9 bases to trimming and J lost 4 bases, with 16 bases between them. This CDR3 spans 14 amino acids. Germline CDR1 and CDR2: MGHDK and SYGVNS. The CDR3 loop reads CASANPGSGNTIYF. The CDR3 coding sequence is TGTGCCAGTGCAAATCCAGGATCCGGAAACACCATATATTTT.

This clonotype appeared once. CDR3 nucleotides: TGTGCCAGCAGTGACTGGCAGGCGGGGGGCAATGAGCAGTTCTTC. This codes for CASSDWQAGGNEQFF. V usage is TRBV2 and J usage is TRBJ2-1, with TRBD2 matching over 8 bases. There are 15 residues in the CDR3. Losses at the gene ends were 3 bases for V and 6 bases for J; bases not matched to a gene: 7. Germline V lookup: CDR1 SNHLY, CDR2 FYNNEI.

This rearrangement joins TRBV20-1 to TRBJ1-6, with D perhaps TRBD1 (6 bases). With 0 bases removed from V and 10 bases from J, the gap between germline ends came to 13 bases. The CDR3 is made up of 14 amino acids. Germline V lookup: CDR1 DFQATT, CDR2 SNEGSKA (reference sequence). CDR3 region: CSARDLQGPSPLHF. Here the CDR3 DNA reads TGCAGTGCTAGAGATCTCCAGGGGCCATCACCCCTCCACTTT.

The chain carries TRBV6-5 and TRBJ2-7; the match to TRBD2 covers 13 bases. This CDR3 is 15 amino acids long. Germline V gene data show CDR1 as MNHEY and CDR2 as SVGAGI. J lost 1 base, V lost 7 bases, and 4 bases had no gene match. CDR3 amino acids: CASNPGLAGSYEQYF. In DNA form, the CDR3 reads TGTGCCAGCAACCCGGGACTAGCGGGGTCCTACGAGCAGTACTTC.

This sequence joins TRBV20-1 and TRBJ2-5; 9 bases line up with TRBD2. Germline loops: CDR1 DFQATT, CDR2 SNEGSKA (reference sequence). This CDR3 is 14 amino acids long. The trim removed 0 bases at V and 2 bases at J, leaving 1 base unmatched. For the CDR3, the DNA is TGCAGTGCTAGAGAGACTAGCGGTCAAGAGACCCAGTACTTC. Protein: CSARETSGQETQYF.

The chain is built from TRBV19 and TRBJ1-5, with no clear D. Looked up from germline, CDR1 is LNHDA and CDR2 is SQIVND (reference sequence). V was trimmed by 4 bases and J by 0 bases, leaving 4 bases between them. The CDR3 sequence is 13 residues long. The CDR3 DNA reads TGTGCCAGTAGTACTAATAGCAATCAGCCCCAGCATTTT. Translation gives CASSTNSNQPQHF.

The chain joins TRBV4-1 to TRBJ1-4, with D possibly matching TRBD1 (5 bases). This CDR3 region has 14 residues. V was pared by 0 bases and J by 7 bases, with 9 bases between. CDR1 and CDR2 from the germline V gene are MGHRA and YSYEKL. This CDR3 is CASSQDPGREKLFF. CDR3 sequence (DNA): TGCGCCAGCAGCCAAGATCCGGGGCGTGAAAAACTGTTTTTT.

In its sample, this clonotype was seen once. V is TRBV6-6 and J is TRBJ1-4, with unresolved D. The CDR3 length is 14 residues. The ends were cut back, 6 bases at V and 4 bases at J, with 12 bases in the middle. The germline V gene has CDR1 MNHNY and CDR2 SVGAGI (reference sequence). This chain's CDR3 is CASREGSGNEKLFF. The CDR3 DNA sequence: TGTGCCAGCAGGGAAGGATCGGGTAATGAAAAACTGTTTTTT.

The J gene is TRBJ1-5, the V gene TRBV12-3 or TRBV12-4; D call uncertain. CDR3 length equals 12 residues. With 5 bases removed from V and 5 bases from J, the gap between germline ends came to 7 bases. CDR3 sequence (DNA): TGTGCCAGCAGTCGACTGGATCAGCCCCAGCATTTT. It specifies CASSRLDQPQHF.

The chain has TRBV3-1 and TRBJ2-1, with D possibly matching TRBD2 (6 bases). The V end was cut by 6 bases, the J end by 8 bases, with 11 bases between. This CDR3 contains 12 residues. Germline CDR1 is LGHDT and CDR2 is YNNKEL (reference sequence). Here the CDR3 reads CASSRGMDEQFF. The CDR3 nucleotides are TGTGCCAGCAGTCGCGGGATGGATGAGCAGTTCTTC.

The rearrangement links TRBV20-1 to TRBJ2-3, with 7 nucleotides matching TRBD2. CDR1 and CDR2 from the germline V gene are DFQATT and SNEGSKA (reference sequence). V was clipped by 8 bases and J by 8 bases; unmatched bases: 10. The CDR3 covers 12 residues. CDR3 DNA: TGCAGTACAACACTAGCGAGTGGTACGCAGTATTTT. Encoded protein: CSTTLASGTQYF.

This sequence joins TRBV29-1 and TRBJ2-5, with 7 bases lining up with TRBD2. The CDR3 loop spans 12 amino acids. Per germline, CDR1 SQVTM and CDR2 ANQGSEA. With 7 bases clipped from V and 3 bases from J, the junction kept 5 bases outside the gene matches. The chain's CDR3 is CSGQRGEETQYF. CDR3 in DNA: TGCAGCGGACAGCGGGGAGAAGAGACCCAGTACTTC.

The chain is built from TRBV29-1 and TRBJ2-2; TRBD1 is a possible D gene (5 bases). The CDR3 totals 15 residues. Germline values: CDR1 SQVTM, CDR2 ANQGSEA. Trimming took off 6 bases at V and 2 bases at J, with 16 bases between the two ends. The chain's CDR3 is CSVGLAGHNTGELFF. CDR3 nucleotide sequence: TGCAGCGTGGGGCTCGCAGGGCATAACACCGGGGAGCTGTTTTTT.

The chain recombines TRBV20-1 with TRBJ2-5; 7 bases line up with TRBD1. The CDR3 runs to 13 residues. V gave up 5 bases and J gave up 5 bases; unmatched junction bases: 8. The germline V gene encodes CDR1 DFQATT and CDR2 SNEGSKA (reference sequence). CDR3 in DNA: TGCAGTGCTCCCGACAGGGAACGGGAGACCCAGTACTTC. Its translation is CSAPDRERETQYF.

This clonotype was seen only a few times. This chain links TRBV11-1 with TRBJ1-2; no clear D gene. Between the trimmed V and J ends, which lost 5 bases and 4 bases, there was a span of 11 bases. Germline CDR1 is SGHAT and CDR2 is FQDESV (reference sequence). This CDR3 has 13 amino acids. For the CDR3, the DNA is TGTGCCAGCAGCGGTGAGCTAGGCTATGGCTACACCTTC. Translation: CASSGELGYGYTF.

J is TRBJ2-3 and V is TRBV5-1; D is perhaps TRBD1 (6 bases). The ends were cut back, 3 bases at V and 6 bases at J, with 17 bases in the middle. The CDR3 runs to 15 residues. CDR1 SGHRS and CDR2 YFSETQ come from the germline V gene. The CDR3 DNA reads as TGCGCCAGCAGCTCGTACAGGGAGCAGATGGATACGCAGTATTTT. Amino acids: CASSSYREQMDTQYF.

Only one count was recorded for this clonotype. V gene TRBV4-1 combines with J gene TRBJ2-7, with 9 bases lining up with TRBD1. The V gene's germline CDR1 is MGHRA and CDR2 YSYEKL. This CDR3 has 16 residues. Unmatched junction bases numbered 7, after V lost 1 base and J lost 3 bases. The DNA for the CDR3 is TGCGCCAGCAGCCAAGTTATCGGACAGGGGTTCTACGAGCAGTACTTC. The encoded protein is CASSQVIGQGFYEQYF.